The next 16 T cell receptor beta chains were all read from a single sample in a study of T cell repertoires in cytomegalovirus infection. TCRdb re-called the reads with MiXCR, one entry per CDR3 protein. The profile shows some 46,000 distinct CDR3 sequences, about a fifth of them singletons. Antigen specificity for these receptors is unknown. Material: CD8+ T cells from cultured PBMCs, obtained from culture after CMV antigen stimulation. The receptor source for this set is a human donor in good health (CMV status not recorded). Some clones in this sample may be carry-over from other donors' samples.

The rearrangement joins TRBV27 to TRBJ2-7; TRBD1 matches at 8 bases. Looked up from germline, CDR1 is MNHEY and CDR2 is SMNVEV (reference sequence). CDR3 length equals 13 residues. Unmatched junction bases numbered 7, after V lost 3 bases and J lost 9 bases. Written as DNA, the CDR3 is TGTGCCAGCAGTTTCGCAGGGGGCGCCTGGCAGTACTTC. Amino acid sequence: CASSFAGGAWQYF.

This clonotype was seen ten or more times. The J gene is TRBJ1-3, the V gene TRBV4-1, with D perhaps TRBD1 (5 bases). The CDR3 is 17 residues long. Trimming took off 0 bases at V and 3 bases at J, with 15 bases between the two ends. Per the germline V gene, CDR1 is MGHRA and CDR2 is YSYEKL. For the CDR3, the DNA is TGCGCCAGCAGCCAAGAGATGGGGTCAGGGAGTGGAAACACCATATATTTT. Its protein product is CASSQEMGSGSGNTIYF.

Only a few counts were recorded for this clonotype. The CDR3, as DNA: TGTGCCAGCAGCTTAACAGGGGGCGAAATAGACGAGCAGTACTTC. Encoded protein: CASSLTGGEIDEQYF. V and J are TRBV13 and TRBJ2-7, with 9 bases fitting TRBD1. The CDR3 length is 15 residues. V lost 2 bases to trimming and J lost 5 bases; unmatched junction nucleotides: 7. Germline CDR1 PRHDT, CDR2 FYEKMQ (reference sequence). Full variable domain (missing parts from reference TRBV13 and TRBJ2-7): AAGVIQSPRHLIKEKRETATLKCYPIPRHDTVYWYQQGPGQDPQFLISFYEKMQSDKGSIPDRFSAQQFSDYHSELNMSSLELGDSALYFCASSLTGGEIDEQYFGPGTRLTVT.

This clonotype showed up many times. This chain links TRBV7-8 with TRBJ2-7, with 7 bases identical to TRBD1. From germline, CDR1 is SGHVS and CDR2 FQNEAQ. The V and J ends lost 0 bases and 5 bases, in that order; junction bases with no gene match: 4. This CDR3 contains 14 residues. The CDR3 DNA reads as TGTGCCAGCAGCTTAGCTGTCCAGGGGGACGAGCAGTACTTC. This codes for CASSLAVQGDEQYF.

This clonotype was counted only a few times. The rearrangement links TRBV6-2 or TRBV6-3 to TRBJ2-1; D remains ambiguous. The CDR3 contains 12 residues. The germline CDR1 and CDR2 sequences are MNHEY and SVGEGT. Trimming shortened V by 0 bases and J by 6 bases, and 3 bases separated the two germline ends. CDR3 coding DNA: TGTGCCAGCAGTTACTCGGGCAATGAGCAGTTCTTC. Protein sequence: CASSYSGNEQFF.

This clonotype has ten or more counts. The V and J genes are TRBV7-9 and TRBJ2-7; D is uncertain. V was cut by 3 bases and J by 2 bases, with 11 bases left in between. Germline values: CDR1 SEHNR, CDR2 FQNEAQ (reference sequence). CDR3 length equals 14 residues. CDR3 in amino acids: CASSFSSLTYEQYF. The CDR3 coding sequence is TGTGCCAGCAGCTTCTCTTCATTAACCTACGAGCAGTACTTC.

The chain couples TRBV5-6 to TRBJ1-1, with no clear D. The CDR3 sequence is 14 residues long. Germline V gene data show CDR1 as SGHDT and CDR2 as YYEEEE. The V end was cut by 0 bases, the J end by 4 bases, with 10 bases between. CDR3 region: CASSLGASGTEAFF. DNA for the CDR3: TGTGCCAGCAGCTTGGGGGCGAGTGGCACTGAAGCTTTCTTT.

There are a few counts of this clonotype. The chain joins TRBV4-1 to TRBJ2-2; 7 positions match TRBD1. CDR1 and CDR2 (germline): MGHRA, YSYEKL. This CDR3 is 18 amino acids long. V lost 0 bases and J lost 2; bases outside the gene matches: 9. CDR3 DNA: TGCGCCAGCAGCCAAGAAGGAGCCGGGACAGTAAACACCGGGGAGCTGTTTTTT. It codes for CASSQEGAGTVNTGELFF.

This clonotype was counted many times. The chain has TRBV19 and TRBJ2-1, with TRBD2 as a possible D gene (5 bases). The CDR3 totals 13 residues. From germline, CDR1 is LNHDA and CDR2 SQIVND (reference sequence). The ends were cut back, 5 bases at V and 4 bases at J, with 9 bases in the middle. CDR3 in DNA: TGTGCCAGTAGTGTGGACTTATACAATGAGCAGTTCTTC. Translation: CASSVDLYNEQFF.

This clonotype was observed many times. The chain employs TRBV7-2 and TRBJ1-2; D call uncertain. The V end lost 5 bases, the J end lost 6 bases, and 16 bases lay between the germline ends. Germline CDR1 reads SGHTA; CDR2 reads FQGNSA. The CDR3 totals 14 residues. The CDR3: CASSRDLDGDGYTF. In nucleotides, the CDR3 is TGTGCCAGCAGCCGAGACTTGGACGGTGATGGCTACACCTTC.

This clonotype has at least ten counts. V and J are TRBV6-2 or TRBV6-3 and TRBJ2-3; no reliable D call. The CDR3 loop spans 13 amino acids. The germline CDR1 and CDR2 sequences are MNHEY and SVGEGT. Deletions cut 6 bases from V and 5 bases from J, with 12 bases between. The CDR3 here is CASRPPKRDTQYF. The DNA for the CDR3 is TGTGCCAGCAGGCCCCCCAAGCGAGATACGCAGTATTTT.

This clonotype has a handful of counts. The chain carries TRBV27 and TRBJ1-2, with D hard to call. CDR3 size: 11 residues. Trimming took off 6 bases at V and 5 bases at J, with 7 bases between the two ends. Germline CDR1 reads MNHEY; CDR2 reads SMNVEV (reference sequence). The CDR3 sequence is CASRGIYGYTF. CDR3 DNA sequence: TGTGCCAGCAGGGGTATTTATGGCTACACCTTC.

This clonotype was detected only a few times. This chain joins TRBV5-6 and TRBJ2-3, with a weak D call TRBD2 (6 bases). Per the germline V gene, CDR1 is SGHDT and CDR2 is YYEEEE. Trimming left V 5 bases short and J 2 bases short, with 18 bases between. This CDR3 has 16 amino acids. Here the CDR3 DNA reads TGTGCCAGCAGGTTTTGGGTGGCGGGACCCACAGATACGCAGTATTTT. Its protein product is CASRFWVAGPTDTQYF.

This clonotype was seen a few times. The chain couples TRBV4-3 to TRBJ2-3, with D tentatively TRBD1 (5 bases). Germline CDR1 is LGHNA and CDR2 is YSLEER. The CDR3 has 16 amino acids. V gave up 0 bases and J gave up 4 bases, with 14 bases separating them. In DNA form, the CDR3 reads TGCGCCAGCAGCCAAGACCCAGGGTCGGGTCCAGATACGCAGTATTTT. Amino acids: CASSQDPGSGPDTQYF.

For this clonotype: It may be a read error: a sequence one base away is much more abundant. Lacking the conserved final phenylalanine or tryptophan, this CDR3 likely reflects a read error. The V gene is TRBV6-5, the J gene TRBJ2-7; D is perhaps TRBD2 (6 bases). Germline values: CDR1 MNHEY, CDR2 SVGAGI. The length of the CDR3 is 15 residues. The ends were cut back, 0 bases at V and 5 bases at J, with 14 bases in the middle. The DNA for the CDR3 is TGTGCCAGCAGTTACTCAGGAGGGATTTTCAACGAGCAGTACATC. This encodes CASSYSGGIFNEQYI.

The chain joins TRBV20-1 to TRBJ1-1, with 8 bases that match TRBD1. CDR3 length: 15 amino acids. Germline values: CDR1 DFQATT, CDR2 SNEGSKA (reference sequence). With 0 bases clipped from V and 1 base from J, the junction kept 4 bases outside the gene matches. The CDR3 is CSARDRTGPNTEAFF. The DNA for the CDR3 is TGCAGTGCTAGAGATCGGACAGGGCCGAACACTGAAGCTTTCTTT.